This T cell receptor beta chain comes out of a study of regulatory T cells in long-lasting Graves disease. Researchers made TCR beta libraries by using iRepertoire HTBI primers and running Arm-PCR on CDR3 regions. TCRdb used MiXCR to reprocess the multiplex PCR reads, holding one entry per CDR3 protein. The profile shows roughly 500,000 distinct CDR3 sequences, roughly 12% of them singletons. Time point defined: newly diagnosed GD, antithyroid drugs for less than 3 months. Researchers made the TCR library from RNA that was extracted from PBMCs. V dropped 3 bases and J dropped 3 bases, with 12 bases sitting between them. The germline V gene encodes CDR1 SGHTA and CDR2 FQGNSA. This CDR3 is 14 amino acids long. The sample was also linked to a second study, of T cells in Graves' hyperthyroidism and ophthalmopathy. As that report states: Graves' hyperthyroidism showing no ophthalmopathy progression within 18 months was considered stable. Orbital computed tomography, thyroid ultrasound, serum thyroxine and TRAb, and clinical symptoms together informed the diagnoses. The HTBI set primed first-round TCR CDR3 RT-PCR.

This TCR was recovered from a man aged 25 to 40 with Graves disease. This chain joins TRBV7-2 and TRBJ2-7; TRBD2 is a possible D gene (6 bases). Sequenced here: peripheral blood mononuclear cells (PBMCs), sampled at new diagnosis, from a patient treated with antithyroid drugs. DNA for the CDR3: TGTGCCAGCAGCTTGGGAGGCGGGAACTACGAGCAGTACTTC. It yields the protein CASSLGGGNYEQYF. Full variable domain (missing parts from reference TRBV7-2 and TRBJ2-7): GAGVSQSPSNKVTEKGKDVELRCDPISGHTALYWYRQSLGQGLEFLIYFQGNSAPDKSGLPSDRFSAERTGGSVSTLTIQRTQQEDSAVYLCASSLGGGNYEQYFGPGTRLTVT.